Following are 20 T cell receptor beta chains from one sample sequenced in a study of blood T cell repertoires in COVID-19. Assay: immunoSEQ multiplex PCR; the TCRdb copy retains only in-frame clones and omits some. The sample gives more than 95,000 clones, approximately 80% of which show up once; under 30% is in the top ten. The sequencing input was peripheral blood. These receptors originate from a man aged 60 to 69 with acute or convalescent COVID-19.

The V and J genes are TRBV13 and TRBJ2-3; D not certain. With 1 base removed from V and 5 bases from J, the gap between germline ends came to 7 bases. CDR1 PRHDT and CDR2 FYEKMQ come from the germline V gene (reference sequence). This CDR3 has 13 residues. The CDR3 sequence: CASSLVSLDTQYF. In DNA form, the CDR3 reads TGTGCCAGCAGCTTAGTGAGCTTAGATACGCAGTATTTT.

The chain joins TRBV5-4 to TRBJ2-1; 7 nucleotides agree with TRBD1. The CDR3 is made up of 14 amino acids. J lost 5 bases, V lost 4 bases, and 6 bases had no gene match. Germline values: CDR1 SGHNT, CDR2 YYREEE (reference sequence). The CDR3, as DNA: TGTGCCAGCAGCCGTTTACAGGGGAACAATGAGCAGTTCTTC. It encodes CASSRLQGNNEQFF.

This sequence joins TRBV5-4 and TRBJ2-5; TRBD2 agrees at 14 bases. This CDR3 has 17 residues. Germline-derived CDR1 and CDR2 are SGHNT and YYREEE (reference sequence). V was pared by 6 bases and J by 1 base, with 8 bases of the junction left unmatched. The CDR3 sequence is CASTRLAGGRIQETQYF. In DNA, the CDR3 is TGTGCCAGCACCCGACTAGCGGGAGGGCGGATCCAAGAGACCCAGTACTTC.

This chain joins TRBV6-2 or TRBV6-3 and TRBJ2-5; TRBD1 matches 11 bases. This CDR3 is built from 15 residues. Germline CDR1 MNHEY, CDR2 SVGEGT. Trimming took 3 bases from V and 3 from J; bases not matched to a gene: 3. This CDR3 reads CASSYWDRGEETQYF. Here the CDR3 DNA reads TGTGCCAGCAGTTATTGGGACAGGGGGGAAGAGACCCAGTACTTC.

The J gene is TRBJ2-4, the V gene TRBV2; D is perhaps TRBD1 (5 bases). Trimming cost V 7 bases and J 0 bases, with 19 bases left between them. The CDR3 runs to 17 residues. CDR1 and CDR2 (germline): SNHLY, FYNNEI. The CDR3 region is CASISGLGRLAKNIQYF. The CDR3 bases are TGTGCCAGCATATCCGGTCTGGGGCGACTAGCCAAAAACATTCAGTACTTC.

The V gene is TRBV10-1, the J gene TRBJ2-1; D is perhaps TRBD1 (5 bases). V gave up 4 bases and J gave up 0 bases, with 13 bases separating them. Germline CDR1 reads WNHNN; CDR2 reads SYGVQD (reference sequence). This CDR3 spans 16 amino acids. The CDR3 DNA reads TGCGCCAGCAGTGGTGGTGGGGCTAGCTCCTACAATGAGCAGTTCTTC. Amino acids: CASSGGGASSYNEQFF.

The chain carries TRBV27 and TRBJ2-4, with 9 nucleotides matching TRBD2. Trimming cost V 3 bases and J 3 bases; bases outside gene matches: 6. CDR1 is MNHEY and CDR2 is SMNVEV in the germline V gene (reference sequence). The CDR3 is 16 amino acids. This CDR3 reads CASSLGREGLKNIQYF. The CDR3 nucleotides read TGTGCCAGCAGTTTGGGGCGGGAGGGCCTCAAAAACATTCAGTACTTC.

J is TRBJ1-4 and V is TRBV6-6; a possible D gene is TRBD1 (6 bases). CDR3 length equals 13 residues. V gave up 10 bases and J gave up 8 bases, with 17 bases separating them. The V gene's germline CDR1 is MNHNY and CDR2 SVGAGI (reference sequence). Here the CDR3 reads CATAGRGGEKLFF. The CDR3 region has the DNA TGTGCCACCGCAGGGAGGGGGGGGGAAAAACTGTTTTTT.

The gene calls are TRBV7-9 and TRBJ2-7; D is ambiguous. V was clipped by 1 base and J by 0 bases, with 7 bases between them. Germline V gene lookup returns CDR1 SEHNR and CDR2 FQNEAQ (reference sequence). The CDR3 is made up of 14 amino acids. DNA for the CDR3: TGTGCCAGCAGCTTAGGTTACAGCTCCTACGAGCAGTACGTC. Protein: CASSLGYSSYEQYV.

The chain recombines TRBV6-5 with TRBJ1-1; D possibly corresponds to TRBD1 (5 bases). Germline V gene lookup returns CDR1 MNHEY and CDR2 SVGAGI. The CDR3 spans 14 residues. The germline V and J ends were trimmed by 0 bases and 8 bases, with 13 bases remaining between them. DNA of the CDR3: TGTGCCAGCAGTTACTCGGGTTCCCGGACAGAAGCTTTCTTT. It specifies CASSYSGSRTEAFF.

The V and J genes are TRBV13 and TRBJ2-1, with D perhaps matching TRBD1 (6 bases). Trimming took off 7 bases at V and 7 bases at J, with 17 bases between the two ends. This CDR3 has 14 amino acids. Germline V gene lookup returns CDR1 PRHDT and CDR2 FYEKMQ (reference sequence). The CDR3 coding sequence is TGTGCCAGCAACGAGATGGGGGCAGGGAATGAGCAGTTCTTC. This translates into CASNEMGAGNEQFF.

The gene calls are TRBV19 and TRBJ2-5; 7 nucleotides match TRBD1. CDR1 is LNHDA, CDR2 SQIVND, per germline (reference sequence). The ends lost 6 bases at V and 2 bases at J; junction bases unmatched: 9. CDR3 length equals 15 residues. For the CDR3, the DNA is TGTGCCAGTAGAGACTCCGGGACAGTGCAAGAGACCCAGTACTTC. It is translated as CASRDSGTVQETQYF.

The chain couples TRBV18 to TRBJ2-3, with a weak D call TRBD1 (5 bases). The CDR3 contains 14 residues. V was pared by 3 bases and J by 2 bases, with 9 bases between. The V gene's germline CDR1 is KGHSH and CDR2 LQKENI. CDR3 nucleotides: TGTGCCAGCTCACCTGACAGAACCACAGATACGCAGTATTTT. Its translation is CASSPDRTTDTQYF.

The chain joins TRBV7-2 to TRBJ2-3; TRBD1 matches 8 bases. The length of the CDR3 is 16 residues. Losses at the gene ends were 5 bases for V and 2 bases for J; bases not matched to a gene: 9. The germline gives CDR1 SGHTA, CDR2 FQGNSA. DNA for the CDR3: TGTGCCAGCAGCCCAGCTGCGACAGGGGTCACAGATACGCAGTATTTT. It translates to CASSPAATGVTDTQYF.

This CDR3 is CASRLTGTGRGTQYF. In DNA, the CDR3 is TGTGCCAGCAGACTAACCGGGACAGGGAGGGGGACCCAGTACTTC. The chain couples TRBV6-5 to TRBJ2-5, with 9 bases fitting TRBD1. The CDR3 contains 15 residues. The J segment lost 7 bases and the V segment lost 6 bases, leaving 12 bases of the junction unmatched. Looked up from germline, CDR1 is MNHEY and CDR2 is SVGAGI.

The J gene is TRBJ2-3, the V gene TRBV5-4; D may be TRBD1 (5 bases). Trimming shortened V by 0 bases and J by 2 bases, and 10 bases separated the two germline ends. Germline V CDR1 and CDR2: SGHNT, YYREEE (reference sequence). The CDR3 is 15 amino acids. CDR3 sequence: CASSLEGLPTDTQYF. In DNA form, the CDR3 reads TGTGCCAGCAGCTTGGAGGGGCTCCCCACAGATACGCAGTATTTT.

V is TRBV7-6 and J is TRBJ2-1; 13 bases are shared with TRBD2. Trimming cost V 5 bases and J 7 bases; bases outside gene matches: 5. The CDR3 is 15 amino acids. Germline CDR1 is SGHVS and CDR2 is FNYEAQ. The CDR3 is CASSGPTSGRNEQFF. The DNA of the CDR3 is TGTGCCAGCAGCGGTCCGACTAGCGGGAGGAATGAGCAGTTCTTC.

The rearrangement joins TRBV27 to TRBJ1-1; TRBD1 might be the D (6 bases). Germline V CDR1 and CDR2: MNHEY, SMNVEV (reference sequence). The CDR3 is 14 amino acids. V dropped 6 bases and J dropped 1 base, with 12 bases sitting between them. CDR3 nucleotides: TGTGCCAGCAGGCTCAGGGGCCCGAACACTGAAGCTTTCTTT. Translating gives CASRLRGPNTEAFF.

This clone was counted a few times. J is TRBJ2-7 and V is TRBV5-6; 15 nucleotides agree with TRBD2. The CDR3 sequence is 16 residues long. Germline CDR1 is SGHDT and CDR2 is YYEEEE. V trimming: 4 bases; J trimming: 5 bases; junction bases outside the gene matches: 7. The CDR3 coding sequence is TGTGCCAGCAGCATAGGGACTAGCGGGAGGTCCCACGAGCAGTACGTC. Encoded protein: CASSIGTSGRSHEQYV.

V gene TRBV29-1 combines with J gene TRBJ2-5; tentatively, D is TRBD1 (5 bases). The germline CDR1 and CDR2 sequences are SQVTM and ANQGSEA. The V end lost 2 bases, the J end lost 5 bases, and 18 bases lay between the germline ends. This CDR3 region has 15 residues. CDR3 bases: TGCAGCGTTGAAATATTTAGGGGCGGTGGGGAGACCCAGTACTTC. Its translation is CSVEIFRGGGETQYF. Using reference TRBV29-1 and TRBJ2-5 for the parts outside the CDR3, the full variable domain is SAVISQKPSRDICQRGTSLTIQCQVDSQVTMMFWYRQQPGQSLTLIATANQGSEATYESGFVIDKFPISRPNLTFSTLTVSNMSPEDSSIYLCSVEIFRGGGETQYFGPGTRLLVL.